This T cell receptor beta chain was recovered during a study of CD8 T cells in Susac syndrome. After extraction with the RNeasy kit, about 0.5 to 1 ug of the RNA was reverse transcribed using random hexamers. The TCR beta CDR3 was amplified by immunoSEQ multiplex PCR across 54 Vbeta, 13 Jbeta. In TCRdb, the immunoSEQ multiplex PCR reads were re-called with MiXCR into one record per CDR3 protein. The sample includes 200,000 or so distinct CDR3 sequences, under 97% of them seen just once. Points from the study as a whole: Regarding the TCR sequencing and HLA analysis, the study admitted that a relatively small number of individuals were involved.

Worth noting for this clonotype: The antigen is undetermined.

Germline CDR1 is ENHRY and CDR2 is SYGVKD. Trimming pared 0 bases from V and 4 bases from J, leaving 3 bases between. The CDR3 length is 13 residues. In contrast to the negatively isolated CD8+ and CD4+ T cells, TEMRA cells were FACS-enriched. The sequenced sample was CD4+ T cells from PBMCs. The chain combines TRBV10-3 with TRBJ2-2; D uncertain. The TCR comes from a human donor with multiple sclerosis. This CDR3 reads CAISESFTGELFF. The CDR3 DNA follows: TGTGCCATCAGTGAGTCATTCACCGGGGAGCTGTTTTTT.